The subject of this entry is one T cell receptor (beta chain). The specificity of this receptor is unknown. No per-base quality is available; no much larger clone lies one base away. This entry comes from a study of blood T cell repertoires in COVID-19 (dated by TCRdb to 2020 to 2021). For the wider study: The collaborator samples originated in the United States, Italy and Spain and spanned the acute and convalescent phases of COVID-19. Sample metadata almost always included a de-identified subject ID, COVID-19 status, age in years and sex. Subjects who had been exposed to COVID-19, were actively infected with it, or had recovered from it provided the deeply sampled blood TCRbeta repertoires that made up the dataset. The material from the prospective study consisted of cDNA or gDNA derived from T cells, B-cell-depleted T cells, or PBMCs. The samples were drawn from two sources: the first 160 participants of the ongoing ImmuneRACE study, and 1,200 or so subjects contributed by 6 global collaborators. The repertoires were made available in a free public database intended to serve as a resource for research on the immune response to SARS-CoV-2. HLA class I and class II types, where available, came from metadata supplied by the sample provider rather than from assay-based typing. General study outcomes and caveats: How much clinical and demographic metadata was included differed by source and by participant, and the metadata was provided uncurated.

One collaborating source in Seattle enrolled patients while the patients were actively infected and followed the patients over time throughout the course of disease. Whole blood was collected in K2EDTA tubes by collaborating institutions according to the institutions' own protocols. For TCRbeta analysis, collaborators shipped samples in one of three forms: frozen whole blood, isolated PBMCs, or DNA extracted from either of those sample types. The immunoSEQ Assay, a bias-controlled multiplex PCR, was used to amplify TCRbeta CDR3 regions from genomic DNA. The paper's processing steps were these. Within the assay, amplification of reference gene primers was used to estimate how many nucleated cells each sample contained. To quantify the absolute abundance of each unique TCRbeta CDR3 rearrangement, sequence reads were collapsed and filtered. For each sample, productive Simpson clonality was calculated as the square root of Simpson's diversity index over productive rearrangements. Sourced from immuneACCESS, this table was stored by TCRdb with only in-frame sequences that have V and J called. A share of the clones is absent; for the studies checked, an unresolved V gene accounts for under half, and the remainder has no known explanation. V and J calls and clone size follow that table, whereas D and trimming were derived from the DNA. This sample comprises about 130,000 clones, approximately 89% of them detected only once. The ten largest account for about 10% of the sample.

Spanning cysteine to phenylalanine, the CDR3 consists of 14 amino acids. Just the 42-base CDR3 DNA is kept, in frame starting at base 1. V is cut by 5 bases and J by 7 bases, and the space between the germline ends is 12 bases. CDR1 and CDR2 are read off the germline V gene as SGHTA and FQGNSA. The receptor was isolated from a woman in her 70s with COVID-19, enrolled during active disease. Rearrangement joined TRBV7-2 to TRBJ1-6; TRBD1 is perhaps the D gene, given 5 matching bases. The sample taken for sequencing was peripheral blood. CDR3 loop: CASSVQALNSPLHF. DNA sequence: TGTGCCAGCAGCGTACAGGCCTTAAATTCACCCCTCCACTTT.